The present TCR beta chain was sequenced within a study of cytotoxic CD8 clonotypes in ibrutinib-treated CLL. Concerning this clone: What it recognizes is unknown.

The study, taken as a whole, reports: Patients showed higher baseline clonality than age-matched healthy donors, and it tracked circulating CD8+ T-cell counts. The clonality rise at ibrutinib response reflected private clonotype expansion. Clonality went higher at ibrutinib response and then dropped back toward baseline at progression.

V was clipped by 0 bases and J by 1 base, with 9 bases between them. CDR1 is LNHNV, CDR2 YYDKDF, per germline (reference sequence). CDR3 length equals 15 residues. Cryopreserved PBMCs provided roughly 2 micrograms of genomic DNA for the TCR beta libraries. Using immunoSEQ multiplex PCR, the repertoire was profiled, and TCRdb retains in-frame clones only, with some absent. The sample lists fewer than 400,000 clones; over 60% were seen once. This chain uses TRBV15 with TRBJ1-1; D is ambiguous. The receptor comes from a human donor with chronic lymphocytic leukemia. Sequencing used PBMCs, obtained after 36 months of ibrutinib treatment. CDR3 in DNA: TGTGCCACCAGCAGAGATGTGGTTGGGAACACTGAAGCTTTCTTT. It codes for CATSRDVVGNTEAFF.